The clone carrying this T cell receptor (beta chain) has a single count. Other DNA sequences in this specimen translate into the identical CDR3. This sample stems from a study of shared clonotypes between healthy human individuals. Sequencing used immunoSEQ multiplex PCR; TCRdb keeps in-frame clones, though not all of them. The sample consists of 2 million to 3 million clones, approximately 93% of them appearing once. CD4+ cells were split into CD45RA+ naive and CD45RA-negative memory subsets. Trimming cost V 6 bases and J 3 bases, with 6 bases left between them. Germline V lookup: CDR1 MNHNS, CDR2 SASEGT. This CDR3 has 12 residues.

The source is a man between 18 and 29 years old in good health. Some clones in this sample may be carry-over from other donors' samples. The V call is TRBV6-1, the J call TRBJ2-1; TRBD1 is a possible D gene (6 bases). Specimen: naive CD4+ T cells from PBMCs. Regarding subset: CD45RA+ positively selected. The CDR3: CASRDSYNEQFF. The DNA for the CDR3 is TGTGCCAGCAGGGACAGCTACAATGAGCAGTTCTTC.